The sequence of this T cell receptor (beta chain) was determined in a study of cytomegalovirus exposure and HLA in healthy donors. Study as a whole: From 190 million or so T cells, an earlier analysis saw around 120 million unique TCR beta sequences.

With regard to this clone: Its matching antigen is unknown.

Both 60 Vbeta primers and 13 Jbeta primers went into the PCR. Sequencing used immunoSEQ multiplex PCR; TCRdb keeps in-frame clones, though not all of them. Its clone listing holds roughly 30,000 clones. This CDR3 spans 13 amino acids. CDR1 SEHNR and CDR2 FQNEAQ come from the germline V gene (reference sequence). V shed 2 bases and J shed 5 bases, with 9 bases lying between them. General study points: The dataset shows that most TCR sequences were rare, while some public TCRs occurred in many donors.

The origin of this receptor is a middle-aged woman in good health and CMV-seropositive. The specimen sequenced was PBMCs. V is TRBV7-9 and J is TRBJ1-1; the D is unclear. In DNA, the CDR3 is TGTGCCAGCAGCTTACTAACAGCAACTGAAGCTTTCTTT. Amino acids: CASSLLTATEAFF.